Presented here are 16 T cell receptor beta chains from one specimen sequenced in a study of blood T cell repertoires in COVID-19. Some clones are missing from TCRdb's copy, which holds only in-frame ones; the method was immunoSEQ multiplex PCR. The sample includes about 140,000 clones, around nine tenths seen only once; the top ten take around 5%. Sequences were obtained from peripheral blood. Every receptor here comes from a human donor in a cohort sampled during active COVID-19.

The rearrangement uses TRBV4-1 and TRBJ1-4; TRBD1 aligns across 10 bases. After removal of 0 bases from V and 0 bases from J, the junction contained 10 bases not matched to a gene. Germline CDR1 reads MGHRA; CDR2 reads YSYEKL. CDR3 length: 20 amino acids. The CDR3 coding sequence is TGCGCCAGCAGCCAAGATCCGACGGACAGGGGGTACGCAACTAATGAAAAACTGTTTTTT. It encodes CASSQDPTDRGYATNEKLFF.

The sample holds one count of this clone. The CDR3, as DNA: TGTGCCAGCTCACCACCGCAGTACGCTAATGAAAAACTGTTTTTT. It yields the protein CASSPPQYANEKLFF. The chain employs TRBV18 and TRBJ1-4; D is ambiguous. Germline V CDR1 and CDR2: KGHSH, LQKENI. V gave up 0 bases and J gave up 3 bases, with 8 bases separating them. The CDR3 totals 15 residues.

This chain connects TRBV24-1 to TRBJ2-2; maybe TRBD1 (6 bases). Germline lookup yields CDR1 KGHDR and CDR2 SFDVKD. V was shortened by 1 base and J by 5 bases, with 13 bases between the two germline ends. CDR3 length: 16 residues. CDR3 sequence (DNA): TGTGCCACCAGTGATTTCCCCAGGGGTCGAACCGGGGAGCTGTTTTTT. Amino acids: CATSDFPRGRTGELFF.

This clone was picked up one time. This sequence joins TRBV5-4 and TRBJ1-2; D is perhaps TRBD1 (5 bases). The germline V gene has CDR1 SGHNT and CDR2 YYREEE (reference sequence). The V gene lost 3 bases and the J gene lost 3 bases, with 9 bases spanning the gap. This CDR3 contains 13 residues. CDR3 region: CASSWGSDYGYTF. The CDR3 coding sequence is TGTGCCAGCAGCTGGGGCAGTGACTATGGCTACACCTTC.

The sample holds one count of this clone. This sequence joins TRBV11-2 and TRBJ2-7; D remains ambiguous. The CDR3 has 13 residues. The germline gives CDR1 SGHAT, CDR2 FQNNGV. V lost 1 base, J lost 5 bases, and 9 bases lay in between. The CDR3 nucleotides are TGTGCCAGCAGCTTAGGACAAAATAACGAGCAGTACTTC. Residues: CASSLGQNNEQYF.

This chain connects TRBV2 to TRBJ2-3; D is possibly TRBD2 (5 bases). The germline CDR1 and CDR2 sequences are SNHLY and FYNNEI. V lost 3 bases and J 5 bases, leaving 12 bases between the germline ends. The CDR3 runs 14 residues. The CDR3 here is CASSEGAVIDTQYF. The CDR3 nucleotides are TGTGCCAGCAGTGAGGGAGCGGTTATAGATACGCAGTATTTT.

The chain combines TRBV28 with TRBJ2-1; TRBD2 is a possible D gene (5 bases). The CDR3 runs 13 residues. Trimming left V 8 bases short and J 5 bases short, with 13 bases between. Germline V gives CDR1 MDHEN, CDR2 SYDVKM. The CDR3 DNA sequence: TGTGCCAGCGAACGAGGGATACACAATGAGCAGTTCTTC. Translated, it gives CASERGIHNEQFF.

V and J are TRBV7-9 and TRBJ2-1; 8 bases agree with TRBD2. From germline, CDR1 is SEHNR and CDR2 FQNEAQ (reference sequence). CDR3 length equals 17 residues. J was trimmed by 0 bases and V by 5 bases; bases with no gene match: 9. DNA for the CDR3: TGTGCCAGCAGCGCCACTAGCGGTGGGAGCTCCTACAATGAGCAGTTCTTC. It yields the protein CASSATSGGSSYNEQFF.

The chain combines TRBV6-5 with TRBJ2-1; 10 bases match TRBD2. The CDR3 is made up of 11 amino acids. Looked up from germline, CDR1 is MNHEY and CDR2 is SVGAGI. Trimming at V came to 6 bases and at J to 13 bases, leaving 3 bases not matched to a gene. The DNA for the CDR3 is TGTGCCAGCAGCTGGACTAGCGGACAGTTCTTC. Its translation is CASSWTSGQFF.

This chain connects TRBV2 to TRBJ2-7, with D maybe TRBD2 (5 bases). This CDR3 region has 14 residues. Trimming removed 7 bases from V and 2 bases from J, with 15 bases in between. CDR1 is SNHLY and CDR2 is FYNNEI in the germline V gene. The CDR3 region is CASILSGTTYEQYF. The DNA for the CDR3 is TGTGCCAGCATCCTAAGCGGTACAACCTACGAGCAGTACTTC.

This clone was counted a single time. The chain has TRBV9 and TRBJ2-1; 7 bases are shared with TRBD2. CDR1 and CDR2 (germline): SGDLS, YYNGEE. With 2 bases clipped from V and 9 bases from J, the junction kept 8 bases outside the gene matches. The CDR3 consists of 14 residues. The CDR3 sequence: CASSVRTSGIEQFF. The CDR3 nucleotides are TGTGCCAGCAGCGTTAGGACTAGTGGGATTGAGCAGTTCTTC.

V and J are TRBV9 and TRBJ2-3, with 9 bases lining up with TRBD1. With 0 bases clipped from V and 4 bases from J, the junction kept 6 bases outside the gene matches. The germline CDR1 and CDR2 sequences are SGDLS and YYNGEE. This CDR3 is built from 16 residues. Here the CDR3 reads CASSVATGGLADTQYF. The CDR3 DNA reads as TGTGCCAGCAGCGTAGCGACAGGGGGGTTGGCAGATACGCAGTATTTT.

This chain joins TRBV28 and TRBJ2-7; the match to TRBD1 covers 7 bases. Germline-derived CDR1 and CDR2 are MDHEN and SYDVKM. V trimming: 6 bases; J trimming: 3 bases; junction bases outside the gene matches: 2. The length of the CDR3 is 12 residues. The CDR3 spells CASSGQVYEQYF. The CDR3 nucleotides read TGTGCCAGCAGCGGACAGGTCTACGAGCAGTACTTC.

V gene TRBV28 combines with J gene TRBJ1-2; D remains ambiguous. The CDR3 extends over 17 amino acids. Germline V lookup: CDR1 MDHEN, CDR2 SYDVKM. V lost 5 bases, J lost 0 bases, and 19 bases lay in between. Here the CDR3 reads CASSTTRSQRPNYGYTF. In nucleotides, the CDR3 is TGTGCCAGCAGTACAACGCGGAGCCAGCGCCCTAACTATGGCTACACCTTC.

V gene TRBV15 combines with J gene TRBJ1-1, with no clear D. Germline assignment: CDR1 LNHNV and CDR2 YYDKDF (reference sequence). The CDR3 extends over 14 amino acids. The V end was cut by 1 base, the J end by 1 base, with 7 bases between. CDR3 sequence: CATSRAVSNTEAFF. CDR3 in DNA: TGTGCCACCAGCAGAGCCGTGTCGAACACTGAAGCTTTCTTT.

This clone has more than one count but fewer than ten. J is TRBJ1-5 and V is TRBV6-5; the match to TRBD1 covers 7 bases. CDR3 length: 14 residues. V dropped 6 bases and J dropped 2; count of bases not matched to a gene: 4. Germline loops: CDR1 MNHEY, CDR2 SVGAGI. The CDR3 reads CASRQGTGNQPQHF. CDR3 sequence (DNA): TGTGCCAGCAGACAGGGGACTGGCAATCAGCCCCAGCATTTT.